These T cell receptor beta chains were read from a single sample in a study of long-term antiretroviral therapy in people with HIV. The data were produced by immunoSEQ multiplex PCR, yet TCRdb's version contains in-frame clones alone and is incomplete. The table includes just over 35,000 clones, around 94% detected once. The specimen comprised unsorted PBMCs, sampled 4.1 years after starting antiretroviral therapy. The receptors derive from a woman aged 45 to 65 with HIV. CDR3s include the opening cysteine and the closing phenylalanine or tryptophan. Each record gives: D gene, V gene, J gene, clone size, CDR3 DNA, CDR3 protein. D genes are given only for firm matches. Expanded clones are given a class, and other clones once, few, many or no size at all.

TRBD1	TRBV5-6	TRBJ1-2	-	TGTGCCAGCAGCTTCCAGGGGGGGAACTATGGCTACACCTTC	CASSFQGGNYGYTF
-	TRBV19	TRBJ2-2	-	TGTGCCAGTAGTATATACAGGGTTAACACCGGGGAGCTGTTTTTT	CASSIYRVNTGELFF
-	TRBV6-1	TRBJ1-4	-	TGTGCCAGCGGACCGCAAGTGTGGAGCTCCGAAAAACTGTTTTTT	CASGPQVWSSEKLFF
-	TRBV19	TRBJ2-7	-	TGTGCCAGTAGTATAGGCGGCGGAGGGGGCTCCTACGAGCAGTACTTC	CASSIGGGGGSYEQYF
-	TRBV9	TRBJ1-1	-	TGTGCCAGCAGCGCCCTCAGGGGCGGGGGTACTGAAGCTTTCTTT	CASSALRGGGTEAFF
-	TRBV11-2	TRBJ2-3	-	TGTGCCAGCAGCTTATTGTCCGGAGATACGCAGTATTTT	CASSLLSGDTQYF
-	TRBV4-2	TRBJ2-7	once	TGTGCCAGCAGCCAGGGGACGGTCGAGCAGTACTTC	CASSQGTVEQYF
-	TRBV2	TRBJ2-3	-	TGTGCCAGCAGTGAGGAAGGCCCTAGCACAGATACGCAGTATTTT	CASSEEGPSTDTQYF
TRBD1	TRBV5-1	TRBJ2-7	-	TGCGCCAGCAGCCCCCAGGGGGCTAAAGACGAGCAGTACTTC	CASSPQGAKDEQYF
-	TRBV19	TRBJ2-7	-	TGTGCCAGTAGTATCCGACGCACCTACGAGCAGTACTTC	CASSIRRTYEQYF
TRBD1	TRBV7-2	TRBJ2-7	-	TGTGCCAGCAGCTTAAACAGGGGCTACGAGCAGTACTTC	CASSLNRGYEQYF
-	TRBV7-9	TRBJ1-2	-	TGTGCCAGCAGCTTAGGGTCGGGATATGGCTACACCTTC	CASSLGSGYGYTF
TRBD1	TRBV6-4	TRBJ1-2	-	TGTGCCAGCAGTGACCGGGACAGGGGAAACTATGGCTACACCTTC	CASSDRDRGNYGYTF
-	TRBV19	TRBJ1-2	-	TGTGCCAGTAGTATAGGTGGGTCTAACTATGGCTACACCTTC	CASSIGGSNYGYTF
-	TRBV11-3	TRBJ1-1	-	TGTGCCAGCAGCTTAGCCGCAGGGACTGAAGCTTTCTTT	CASSLAAGTEAFF
-	TRBV5-1	TRBJ1-1	-	TGCGCCAGCAGACAGGACAGCCAGAACACTGAAGCTTTCTTT	CASRQDSQNTEAFF
-	TRBV5-1	TRBJ1-1	-	TGCGCCAGCAGCTGGAATGGGGGAAACACTGAAGCTTTCTTT	CASSWNGGNTEAFF
-	TRBV27	TRBJ1-3	-	TGTGCCAGCAGTTTATCGGGAGCGCACGGAAACACCATATATTTT	CASSLSGAHGNTIYF
-	TRBV5-8	TRBJ1-2	-	TGTGCCAGCAGCTTGTATTATGGCTACACCTTC	CASSLYYGYTF
-	TRBV18	TRBJ1-1	-	TGTGCCAGCTCACCGAACCCAACAGCGGACACTGAAGCTTTCTTT	CASSPNPTADTEAFF
-	TRBV19	TRBJ2-3	few	TGTGCCAGTAGTATAGGGGCCCGGACAGCAGATACGCAGTATTTT	CASSIGARTADTQYF
-	TRBV25-1	TRBJ2-3	-	TGTGCCAGCAGTGAACCGAGAGGGGCTAGCACAGATACGCAGTATTTT	CASSEPRGASTDTQYF
-	TRBV27	TRBJ1-4	-	TGTGCCAGCTCCTCTTGGGCAGGGAATGAAAAACTGTTTTTT	CASSSWAGNEKLFF
TRBD2	TRBV7-2	TRBJ2-3	-	TGTGCCAGCATGAAGCGGGGGGGCCCAGATACGCAGTATTTT	CASMKRGGPDTQYF
TRBD2	TRBV6-5	TRBJ2-7	few	TGTGCCAGCAGTTACTCTCCTAGCGGGGCGAACGAGCAGTACTTC	CASSYSPSGANEQYF
-	TRBV9	TRBJ2-1	-	TGTGCCAGCAGCGAAGGCGGGGGCGCCCCCTACAATGAGCAGTTCTTC	CASSEGGGAPYNEQFF
-	TRBV7-9	TRBJ2-4	-	TGTGCCAGCAGTCGAACGGGGGGCTCCAAAAACATTCAGTACTTC	CASSRTGGSKNIQYF
TRBD1	TRBV5-5	TRBJ2-5	once	TGTGCCAGCAGCATCGGGACAGAAATGCAGTACTTC	CASSIGTEMQYF
TRBD2	TRBV9	TRBJ2-5	-	TGTGCCAGCAGCGTAGTTTCGGGGGGGCAAGAGACCCAGTACTTC	CASSVVSGGQETQYF
TRBD1	TRBV4-1	TRBJ1-2	-	TGCGCCAGCAGCCAAATAGGCCGGGACAGGGGGTTTAGAAACTATGGCTACACCTTC	CASSQIGRDRGFRNYGYTF